This T cell receptor beta chain appears in the sequencing data of a study of cytomegalovirus exposure and HLA in healthy donors. The CDR3 covers 15 residues. CDR1 and CDR2 from the germline V gene are LNHDA and SQIVND (reference sequence). V shed 8 bases, J shed 4 bases, and the junction held 12 bases outside the gene matches. The PCR employed 60 Vbeta primers together with 13 Jbeta primers. Measured with immunoSEQ multiplex PCR; TCRdb has only the in-frame clones, and not every one. The data contain about 130,000 clones, less than 85% of them seen just once; the ten biggest clones take up more than 2%.

The J gene is TRBJ2-3, the V gene TRBV19; 7 bases are a match to TRBD2. The sample comprised PBMCs. The sequence was obtained from a middle-aged woman in good health and CMV-seropositive. For the CDR3, the DNA is TGTGCCAGTTCTCTTCAGGGAGGGGCCGCAGATACGCAGTATTTT. Residues: CASSLQGGAADTQYF.